This TCR beta chain was captured in a study of cytomegalovirus exposure and HLA in healthy donors. The CDR3 loop spans 16 amino acids. The germline CDR1 and CDR2 sequences are SGHTA and FQGNSA. The PCR ran on 60 Vbeta and 13 Jbeta primers. This table comes from immunoSEQ multiplex PCR, and its TCRdb copy is limited to in-frame clones, with some not included. The sample includes 120,000 or so clones, roughly 80% of them seen just once. General study findings and limits: Immune exposure information available was restricted to CMV serostatus. Rarity characterized most TCR sequences, yet some public TCRs appeared in many donors. Certain indistinguishable V segments, among them TRBV6-2 and TRBV6-3, were excluded.

Details on this clone: What it binds is not known.

The chain is built from TRBV7-2 and TRBJ2-5; 8 bases map to TRBD2. With the DNA end fitting TRBJ2-7 better, the J assignment may be wrong. The sequenced sample was PBMCs. This clonotype was sampled from a man aged 25-45 years in good health and CMV-seronegative. CDR3 sequence: CASSPSPGTSNNEQYF. The CDR3 DNA is TGTGCCAGCAGCCCCAGCCCAGGGACTAGTAACAACGAGCAGTACTTC.